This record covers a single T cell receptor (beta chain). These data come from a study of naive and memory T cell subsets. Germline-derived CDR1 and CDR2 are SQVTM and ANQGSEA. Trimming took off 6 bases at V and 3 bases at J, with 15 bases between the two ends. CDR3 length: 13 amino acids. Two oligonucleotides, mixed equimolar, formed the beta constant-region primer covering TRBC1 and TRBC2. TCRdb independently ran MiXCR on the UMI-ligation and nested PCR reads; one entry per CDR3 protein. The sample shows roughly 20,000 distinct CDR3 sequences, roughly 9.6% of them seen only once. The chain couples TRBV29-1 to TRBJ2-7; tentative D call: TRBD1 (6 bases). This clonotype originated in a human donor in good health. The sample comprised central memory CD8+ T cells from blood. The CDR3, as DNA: TGCAGCGTCGTGATGGACAGCGTCTACGAGCAGTACTTC. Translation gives CSVVMDSVYEQYF.